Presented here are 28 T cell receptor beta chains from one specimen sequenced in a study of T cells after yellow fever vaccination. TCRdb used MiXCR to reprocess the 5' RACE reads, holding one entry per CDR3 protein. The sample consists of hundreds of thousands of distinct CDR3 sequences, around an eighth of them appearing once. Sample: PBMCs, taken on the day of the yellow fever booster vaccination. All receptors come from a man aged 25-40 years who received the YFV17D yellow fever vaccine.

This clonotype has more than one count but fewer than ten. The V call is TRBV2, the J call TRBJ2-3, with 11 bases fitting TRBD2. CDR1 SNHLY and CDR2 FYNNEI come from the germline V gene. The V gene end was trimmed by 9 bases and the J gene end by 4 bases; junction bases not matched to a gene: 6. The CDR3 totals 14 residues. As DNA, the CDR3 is TGTGCCAGAACGACTAGCGGGACGGCAGATACGCAGTATTTT. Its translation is CARTTSGTADTQYF.

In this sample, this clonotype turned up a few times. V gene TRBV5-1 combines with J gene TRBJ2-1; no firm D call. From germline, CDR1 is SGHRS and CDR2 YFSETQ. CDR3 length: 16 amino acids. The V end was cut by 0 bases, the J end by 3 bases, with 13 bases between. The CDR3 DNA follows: TGCGCCAGCAGCTTGGATAGCCATCAAATCTACAATGAGCAGTTCTTC. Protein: CASSLDSHQIYNEQFF.

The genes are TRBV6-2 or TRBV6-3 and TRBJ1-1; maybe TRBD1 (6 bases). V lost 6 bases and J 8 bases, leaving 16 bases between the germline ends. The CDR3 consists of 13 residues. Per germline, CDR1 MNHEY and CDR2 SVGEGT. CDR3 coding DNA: TGTGCCAGCAGGGTCTACGGGGGCCAGGAAGCTTTCTTT. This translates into CASRVYGGQEAFF.

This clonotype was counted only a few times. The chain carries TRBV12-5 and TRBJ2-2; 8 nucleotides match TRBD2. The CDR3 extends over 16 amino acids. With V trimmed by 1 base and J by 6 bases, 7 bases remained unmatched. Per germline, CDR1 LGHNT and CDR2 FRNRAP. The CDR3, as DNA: TGTGCTAGTGGTTTGGGGACGGGACTAGTGGCCGGGGAGCTGTTTTTT. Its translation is CASGLGTGLVAGELFF.

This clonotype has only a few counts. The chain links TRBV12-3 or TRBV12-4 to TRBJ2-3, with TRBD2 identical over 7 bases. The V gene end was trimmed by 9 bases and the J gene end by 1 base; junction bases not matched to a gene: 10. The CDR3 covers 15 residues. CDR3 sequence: CARSGNLLGTDTQYF. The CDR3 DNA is TGTGCCAGGAGCGGGAATCTTTTGGGCACAGATACGCAGTATTTT.

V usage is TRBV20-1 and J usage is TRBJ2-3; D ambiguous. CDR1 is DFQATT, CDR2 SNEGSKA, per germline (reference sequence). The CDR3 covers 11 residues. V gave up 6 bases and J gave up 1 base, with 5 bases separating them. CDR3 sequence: CSAAGTDTQYF. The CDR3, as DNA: TGCAGTGCGGCGGGCACAGATACGCAGTATTTT.

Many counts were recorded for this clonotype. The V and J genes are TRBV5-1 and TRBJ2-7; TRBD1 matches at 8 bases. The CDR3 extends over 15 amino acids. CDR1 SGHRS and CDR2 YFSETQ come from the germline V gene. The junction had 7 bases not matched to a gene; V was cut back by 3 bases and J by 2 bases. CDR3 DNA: TGCGCCAGCAGCTCCGCAGGGGGCATAGCCTACGAGCAGTACTTC. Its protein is CASSSAGGIAYEQYF.

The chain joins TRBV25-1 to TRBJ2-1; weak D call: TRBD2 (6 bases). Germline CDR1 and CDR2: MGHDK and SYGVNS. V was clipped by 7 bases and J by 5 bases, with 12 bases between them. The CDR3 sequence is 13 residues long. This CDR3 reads CASTTGVHNEQFF. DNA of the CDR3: TGTGCCAGCACTACGGGAGTCCACAATGAGCAGTTCTTC.

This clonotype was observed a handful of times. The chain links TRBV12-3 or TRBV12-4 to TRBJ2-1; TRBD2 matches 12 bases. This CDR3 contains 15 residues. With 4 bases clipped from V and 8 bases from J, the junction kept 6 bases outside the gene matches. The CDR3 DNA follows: TGTGCCAGCAGTTGGACTAGCGGGACCCCTGATGAGCAGTTCTTC. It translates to CASSWTSGTPDEQFF.

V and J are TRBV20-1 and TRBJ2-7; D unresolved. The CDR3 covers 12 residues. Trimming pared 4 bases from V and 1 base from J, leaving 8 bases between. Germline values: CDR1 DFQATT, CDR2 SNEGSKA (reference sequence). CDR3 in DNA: TGCAGTGCTACCGGCGGTTCCTACGAGCAGTACTTC. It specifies CSATGGSYEQYF.

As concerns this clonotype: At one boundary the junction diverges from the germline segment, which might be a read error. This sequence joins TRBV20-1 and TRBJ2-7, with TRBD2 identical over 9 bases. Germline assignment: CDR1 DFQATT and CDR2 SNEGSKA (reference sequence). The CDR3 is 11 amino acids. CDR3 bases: TGCAGCGCAATTCATAGCGGGAGCTACCACTTC. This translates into CSAIHSGSYHF.

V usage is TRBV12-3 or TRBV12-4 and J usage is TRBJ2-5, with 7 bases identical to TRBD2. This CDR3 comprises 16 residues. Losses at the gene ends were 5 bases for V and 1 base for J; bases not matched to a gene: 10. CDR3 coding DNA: TGTGCCAGCAGTCAAGCGGGGATGATGGTCCAAGAGACCCAGTACTTC. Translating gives CASSQAGMMVQETQYF.

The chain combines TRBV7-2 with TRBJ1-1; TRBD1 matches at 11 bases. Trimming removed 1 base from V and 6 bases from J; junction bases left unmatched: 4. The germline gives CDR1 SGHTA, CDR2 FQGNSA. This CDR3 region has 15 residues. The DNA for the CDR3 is TGTGCCAGCAGCTTAGGCGGGGACAGGGGGGCTGAAGCTTTCTTT. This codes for CASSLGGDRGAEAFF.

Written as DNA, the CDR3 is TGTGCCAGCAGCTTAGAGACAGAAGAGACCCAGTACTTC. Amino acid sequence: CASSLETEETQYF. The J gene is TRBJ2-5, the V gene TRBV11-2; tentatively, D is TRBD1 (5 bases). The CDR3 totals 13 residues. Trimming stripped 0 bases from V and 3 bases from J, with 5 bases between. The germline V gene has CDR1 SGHAT and CDR2 FQNNGV.

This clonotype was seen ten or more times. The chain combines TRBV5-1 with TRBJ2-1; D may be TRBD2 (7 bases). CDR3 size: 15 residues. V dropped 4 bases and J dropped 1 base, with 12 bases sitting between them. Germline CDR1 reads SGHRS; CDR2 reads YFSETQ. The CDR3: CASSEAGHSYNEQFF. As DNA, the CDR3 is TGCGCCAGCAGCGAAGCGGGACATTCCTACAATGAGCAGTTCTTC.

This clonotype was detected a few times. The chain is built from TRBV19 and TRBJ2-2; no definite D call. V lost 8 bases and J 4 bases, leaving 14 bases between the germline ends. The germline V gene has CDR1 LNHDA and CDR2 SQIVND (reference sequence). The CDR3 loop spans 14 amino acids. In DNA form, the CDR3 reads TGTGCCAGTTCCCTTGGGTCTTTCACCGGGGAGCTGTTTTTT. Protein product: CASSLGSFTGELFF.

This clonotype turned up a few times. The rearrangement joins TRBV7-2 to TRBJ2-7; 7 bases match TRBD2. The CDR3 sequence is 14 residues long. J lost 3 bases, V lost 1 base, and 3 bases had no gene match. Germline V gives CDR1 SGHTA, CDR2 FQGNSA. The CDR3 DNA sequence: TGTGCCAGCAGCTTAGTCCAGCGGGACTACGAGCAGTACTTC. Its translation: CASSLVQRDYEQYF.

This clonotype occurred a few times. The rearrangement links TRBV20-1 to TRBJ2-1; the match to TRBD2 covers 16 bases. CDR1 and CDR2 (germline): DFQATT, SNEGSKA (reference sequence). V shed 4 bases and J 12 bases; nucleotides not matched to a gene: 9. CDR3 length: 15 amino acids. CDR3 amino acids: CSATSSGLAGGAQFF. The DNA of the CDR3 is TGCAGTGCTACCTCCTCGGGACTAGCGGGAGGGGCGCAGTTCTTC.

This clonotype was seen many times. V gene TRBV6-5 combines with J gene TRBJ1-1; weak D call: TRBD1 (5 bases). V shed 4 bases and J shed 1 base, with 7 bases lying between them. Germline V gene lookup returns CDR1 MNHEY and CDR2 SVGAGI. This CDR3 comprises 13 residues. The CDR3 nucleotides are TGTGCCAGCAGTTGGGACCGGAACACTGAAGCTTTCTTT. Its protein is CASSWDRNTEAFF.

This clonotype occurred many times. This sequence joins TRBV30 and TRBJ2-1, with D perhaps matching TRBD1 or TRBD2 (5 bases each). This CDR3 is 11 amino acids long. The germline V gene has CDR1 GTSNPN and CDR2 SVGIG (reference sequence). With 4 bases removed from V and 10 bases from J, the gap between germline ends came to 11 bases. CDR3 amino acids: CAWTRRDEQFF. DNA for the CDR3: TGTGCCTGGACCCGCCGGGACGAGCAGTTCTTC.

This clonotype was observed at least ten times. The CDR3 DNA reads as TGCGCCAGCAGCTTACAGGGGGCTTCCGGGAATGAGCAGTTCTTC. Its translation is CASSLQGASGNEQFF. J is TRBJ2-1 and V is TRBV5-1, with 9 nucleotides matching TRBD1. The trim removed 2 bases at V and 7 bases at J, leaving 7 bases unmatched. This CDR3 has 15 residues. Germline CDR1 reads SGHRS; CDR2 reads YFSETQ.

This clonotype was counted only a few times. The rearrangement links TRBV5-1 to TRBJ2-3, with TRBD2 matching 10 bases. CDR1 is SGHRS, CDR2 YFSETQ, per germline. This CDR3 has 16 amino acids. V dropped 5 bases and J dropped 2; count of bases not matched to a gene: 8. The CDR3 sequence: CASRGGSGRPTDTQYF. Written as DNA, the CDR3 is TGCGCCAGCAGAGGAGGTAGCGGGAGGCCCACAGATACGCAGTATTTT.

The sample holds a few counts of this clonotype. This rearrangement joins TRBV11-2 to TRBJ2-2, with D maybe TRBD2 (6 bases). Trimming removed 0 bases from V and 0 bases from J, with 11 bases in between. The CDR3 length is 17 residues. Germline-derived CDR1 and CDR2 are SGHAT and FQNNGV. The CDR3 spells CASSLDWVAANTGELFF. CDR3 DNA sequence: TGTGCCAGCAGCTTAGATTGGGTAGCGGCGAACACCGGGGAGCTGTTTTTT.

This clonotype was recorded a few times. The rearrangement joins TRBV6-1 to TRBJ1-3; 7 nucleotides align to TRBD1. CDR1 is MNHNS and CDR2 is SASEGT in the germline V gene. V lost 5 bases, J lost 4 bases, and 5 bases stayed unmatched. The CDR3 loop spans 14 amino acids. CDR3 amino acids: CASSQPGQGNTIYF. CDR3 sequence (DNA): TGTGCCAGCAGTCAACCGGGACAGGGAAACACCATATATTTT.

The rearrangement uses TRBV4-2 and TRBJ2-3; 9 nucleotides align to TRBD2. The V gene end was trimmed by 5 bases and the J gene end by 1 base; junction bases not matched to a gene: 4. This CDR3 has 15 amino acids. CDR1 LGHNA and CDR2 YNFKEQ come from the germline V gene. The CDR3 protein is CASSDTSGRTDTQYF. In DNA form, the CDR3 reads TGTGCCAGCAGCGACACTAGCGGGCGCACAGATACGCAGTATTTT.

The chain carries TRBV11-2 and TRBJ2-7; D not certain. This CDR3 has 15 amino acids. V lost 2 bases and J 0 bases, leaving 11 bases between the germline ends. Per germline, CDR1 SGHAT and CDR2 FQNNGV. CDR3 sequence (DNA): TGTGCCAGCAGCTTAATAGCATCAACCTCCTACGAGCAGTACTTC. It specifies CASSLIASTSYEQYF. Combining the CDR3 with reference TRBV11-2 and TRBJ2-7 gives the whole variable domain EAGVAQSPRYKIIEKRQSVAFWCNPISGHATLYWYQQILGQGPKLLIQFQNNGVVDDSQLPKDRFSAERLKGVDSTLKIQPAKLEDSAVYLCASSLIASTSYEQYFGPGTRLTVT.

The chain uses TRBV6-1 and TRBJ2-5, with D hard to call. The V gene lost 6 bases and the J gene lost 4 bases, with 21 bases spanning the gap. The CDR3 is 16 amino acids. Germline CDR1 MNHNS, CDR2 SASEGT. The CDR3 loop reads CASSLNLGPKIETQYF. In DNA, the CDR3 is TGTGCCAGCAGCCTAAACCTAGGACCCAAGATAGAGACCCAGTACTTC.

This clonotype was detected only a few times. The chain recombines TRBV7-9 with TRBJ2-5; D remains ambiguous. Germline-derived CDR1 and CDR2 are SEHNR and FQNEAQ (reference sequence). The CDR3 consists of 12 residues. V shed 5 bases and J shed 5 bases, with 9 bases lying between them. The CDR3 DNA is TGTGCCAGCAGCACGGAGAGGGAGACCCAGTACTTC. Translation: CASSTERETQYF.